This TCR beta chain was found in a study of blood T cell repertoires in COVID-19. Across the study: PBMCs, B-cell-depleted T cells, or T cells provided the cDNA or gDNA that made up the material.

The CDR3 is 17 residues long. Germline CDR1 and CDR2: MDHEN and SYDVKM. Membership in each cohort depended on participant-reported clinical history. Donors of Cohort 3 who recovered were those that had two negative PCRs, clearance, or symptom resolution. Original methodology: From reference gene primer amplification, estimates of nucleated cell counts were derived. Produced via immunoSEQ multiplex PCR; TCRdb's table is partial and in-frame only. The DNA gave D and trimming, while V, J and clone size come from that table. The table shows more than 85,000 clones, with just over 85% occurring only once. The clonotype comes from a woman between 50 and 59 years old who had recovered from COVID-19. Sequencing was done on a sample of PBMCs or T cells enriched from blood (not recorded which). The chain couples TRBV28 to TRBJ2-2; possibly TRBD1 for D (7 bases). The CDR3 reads CATAGRGNVANTGELFF. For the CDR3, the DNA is TGTGCTACAGCGGGCAGGGGGAACGTTGCGAACACCGGGGAGCTGTTTTTT.